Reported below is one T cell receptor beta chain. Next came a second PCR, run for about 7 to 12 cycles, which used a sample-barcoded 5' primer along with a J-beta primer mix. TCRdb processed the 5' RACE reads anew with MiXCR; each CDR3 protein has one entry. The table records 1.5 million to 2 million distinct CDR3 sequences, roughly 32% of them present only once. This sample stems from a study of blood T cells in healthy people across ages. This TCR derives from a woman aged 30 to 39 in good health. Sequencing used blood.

The CDR3 reads CASSFWDRGATSGANVLTF. CDR3 in DNA: TGTGCCAGCAGCTTCTGGGACAGGGGGGCAACCTCTGGGGCCAACGTCCTGACTTTC. This chain links TRBV7-9 with TRBJ2-6, with TRBD1 matching over 11 bases. Germline V lookup: CDR1 SEHNR, CDR2 FQNEAQ (reference sequence). The CDR3 has 19 amino acids. Losses at the gene ends were 3 bases for V and 0 bases for J; bases not matched to a gene: 7.